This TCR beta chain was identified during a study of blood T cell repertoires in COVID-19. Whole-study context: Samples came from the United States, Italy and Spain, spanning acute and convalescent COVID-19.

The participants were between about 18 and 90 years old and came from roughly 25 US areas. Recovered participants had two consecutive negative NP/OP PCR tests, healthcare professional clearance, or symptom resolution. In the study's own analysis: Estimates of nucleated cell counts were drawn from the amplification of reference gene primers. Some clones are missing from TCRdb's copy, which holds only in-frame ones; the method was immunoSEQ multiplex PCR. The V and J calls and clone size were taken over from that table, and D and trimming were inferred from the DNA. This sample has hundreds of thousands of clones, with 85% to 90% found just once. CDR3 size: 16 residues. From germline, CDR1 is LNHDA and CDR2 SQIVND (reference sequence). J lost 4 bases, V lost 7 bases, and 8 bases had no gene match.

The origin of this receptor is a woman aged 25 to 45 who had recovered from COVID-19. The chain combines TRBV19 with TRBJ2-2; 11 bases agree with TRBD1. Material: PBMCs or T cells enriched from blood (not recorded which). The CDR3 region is CASTLTGTGGTGELFF. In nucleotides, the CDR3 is TGTGCCAGTACCTTGACCGGGACAGGGGGCACCGGGGAGCTGTTTTTT.